This TCR beta chain was captured by sequencing in a study of cytomegalovirus exposure and HLA in healthy donors. Study-level points and caveats: Sequencing artifact likely explains a cluster of highly shared sequence variants. Three of the chains that were CMV-associated were confirmed in vitro to be specific for CMV antigens.

The CDR3 has 15 amino acids. Trimming stripped 0 bases from V and 2 bases from J, with 11 bases between. Per germline, CDR1 MGHRA and CDR2 YSYEKL. Comments on this clone: The antigen remains undetermined.

A multiplex PCR was run with 60 Vbeta primers and 13 Jbeta primers. The data were produced by immunoSEQ multiplex PCR, yet TCRdb's version contains in-frame clones alone and is incomplete. The sample yields tens of thousands of clones, over 60% seen once. This sequence was found in a male donor in good health and CMV-seropositive. Sample: PBMCs. J is TRBJ2-7 and V is TRBV4-1; D perhaps matches TRBD2 (6 bases). This CDR3 reads CASSQDSSGAYEQYF. CDR3 nucleotide sequence: TGCGCCAGCAGCCAAGATAGTAGCGGAGCCTACGAGCAGTACTTC.